Below are 16 T cell receptor beta chains sequenced from a single sample in a study of shared clonotypes between healthy human individuals. Profiled with immunoSEQ multiplex PCR; TCRdb holds only in-frame clones, not every one. Of about 560,000 clones listed, 70% to 80% were seen once; the top ten hold around 12%. The source material was PBMCs. Source of these receptors: a middle-aged woman in good health. Some clones in this sample may be carry-over from other donors' samples.

This clone was detected only a few times. The rearrangement uses TRBV13 and TRBJ2-3, with D possibly TRBD2 on 5 matching bases. The CDR3 runs to 14 residues. Deletions cut 3 bases from V and 7 bases from J, with 14 bases between. CDR1 is PRHDT, CDR2 FYEKMQ, per germline (reference sequence). This CDR3 reads CASSLGSGMNTQYF. CDR3 bases: TGTGCCAGCAGCTTGGGGAGTGGGATGAATACGCAGTATTTT.

This clone appeared a few times. The chain employs TRBV5-8 and TRBJ1-1; D not certain. CDR1 is SGHTS, CDR2 YDEGEE, per germline. The V gene lost 4 bases and the J gene lost 2 bases, with 6 bases spanning the gap. The CDR3 totals 12 residues. The CDR3, as DNA: TGTGCCAGCAGCCGGTTTAACACTGAAGCTTTCTTT. It specifies CASSRFNTEAFF.

Details on this clone: A far larger clone is one base from this, pointing to a likely read error. The same CDR3 can be traced to other DNA sequences in this sample. The rearrangement joins TRBV30 to TRBJ2-7; 12 nucleotides line up with TRBD2. In germline, CDR1 is GTSNPN, CDR2 SVGIG (reference sequence). After removal of 3 bases from V and 7 bases from J, the junction contained 10 bases not matched to a gene. The CDR3 is made up of 15 amino acids. DNA of the CDR3: TGTGCCTGGAGACTAGCGGGAGGATTATGGGATGAGCAGTACTTC. Translation gives CAWRLAGGLWDEQYF.

The V gene is TRBV7-2, the J gene TRBJ1-2; TRBD1 might be the D (6 bases). This CDR3 region has 15 residues. Deletions cut 5 bases from V and 0 bases from J, with 13 bases between. Per germline, CDR1 SGHTA and CDR2 FQGNSA. CDR3 sequence (DNA): TGTGCCAGCAGCCCAGCGGGGGGCCCTAACTATGGCTACACCTTC. This encodes CASSPAGGPNYGYTF.

The sample holds one count of this clone. The chain uses TRBV28 and TRBJ2-5, with D possibly TRBD2 on 7 matching bases. CDR1 and CDR2 from the germline V gene are MDHEN and SYDVKM. Trimming left V 7 bases short and J 2 bases short, with 14 bases between. The CDR3 covers 14 residues. Here the CDR3 DNA reads TGTGCCAGCATTGGGGGGGGCGGTCAAGAGACCCAGTACTTC. Translation gives CASIGGGGQETQYF. The full variable domain, its missing parts supplied by reference TRBV28 and TRBJ2-5, is DVKVTQSSRYLVKRTGEKVFLECVQDMDHENMFWYRQDPGLGLRLIYFSYDVKMKEKGDIPEGYSVSREKKERFSLILESASTNQTSMYLCASIGGGGQETQYFGPGTRLLVL.

This clone was counted many times. The chain joins TRBV19 to TRBJ2-7, with 10 bases aligning to TRBD1. The J segment lost 2 bases and the V segment lost 5 bases, leaving 6 bases of the junction unmatched. This CDR3 has 15 amino acids. Germline-derived CDR1 and CDR2 are LNHDA and SQIVND (reference sequence). CDR3 sequence reads: CASSEDRGGTYEQYF. The CDR3 region has the DNA TGTGCCAGTAGTGAGGACAGGGGGGGAACCTACGAGCAGTACTTC.

This clone was detected ten times or more. The chain links TRBV19 to TRBJ2-7; no firm D call. The germline gives CDR1 LNHDA, CDR2 SQIVND (reference sequence). The CDR3 covers 13 residues. V gave up 5 bases and J gave up 4 bases, with 12 bases separating them. The chain's CDR3 is CASSLQPLYEQYF. CDR3 DNA sequence: TGTGCCAGTAGTCTTCAGCCCCTTTACGAGCAGTACTTC.

This clone was counted between two and nine times. CDR3 sequence reads: CASSLTGLGYTF. Written as DNA, the CDR3 is TGTGCCAGCAGCCTGACAGGGCTTGGCTACACCTTC. This sequence joins TRBV5-4 and TRBJ1-2; the match to TRBD1 covers 7 bases. V trimming: 4 bases; J trimming: 7 bases; junction bases outside the gene matches: 4. The CDR3 totals 12 residues. The germline CDR1 and CDR2 sequences are SGHNT and YYREEE (reference sequence).

This chain uses TRBV6-5 with TRBJ2-6, with D unresolved. The CDR3 consists of 15 residues. V shed 6 bases and J shed 0 bases, with 9 bases lying between them. Germline V gene sequence: CDR1 MNHEY, CDR2 SVGAGI. Here the CDR3 DNA reads TGTGCCAGCAGGACCTGGGGCTCTGGGGCCAACGTCCTGACTTTC. Its translation: CASRTWGSGANVLTF.

The chain is built from TRBV30 and TRBJ1-5; D gene uncertain. This CDR3 has 14 amino acids. Germline V gene lookup returns CDR1 GTSNPN and CDR2 SVGIG (reference sequence). V was pared by 3 bases and J by 6 bases, with 15 bases between. The CDR3 DNA is TGTGCCTGGAGCCCGGCCCCGGTCGGTCAGCCCCAGCATTTT. Encoded protein: CAWSPAPVGQPQHF.

J is TRBJ2-7 and V is TRBV5-1; D might be TRBD2 (6 bases). The CDR3 has 14 residues. In germline, CDR1 is SGHRS, CDR2 YFSETQ. V was cut by 0 bases and J by 6 bases, with 13 bases left in between. CDR3 amino acids: CASSLGGGAREQYF. CDR3 in DNA: TGCGCCAGCAGCTTGGGCGGAGGGGCTCGCGAGCAGTACTTC.

This clone occurred a few times. The chain carries TRBV28 and TRBJ1-2; D possibly corresponds to TRBD1 (6 bases). CDR1 is MDHEN and CDR2 is SYDVKM in the germline V gene. The CDR3 is 12 residues long. Between the trimmed V and J ends, which lost 7 bases and 7 bases, there was a span of 13 bases. In DNA, the CDR3 is TGTGCCAGCACTACAGGGAGTTTTGGCTACACCTTC. The encoded protein is CASTTGSFGYTF.

This clone was seen more than once but under ten times. The chain has TRBV5-6 and TRBJ2-3; D may be TRBD1 (6 bases). Trimming left V 0 bases short and J 0 bases short, with 14 bases between. The CDR3 consists of 17 residues. Germline CDR1 is SGHDT and CDR2 is YYEEEE. The CDR3, as DNA: TGTGCCAGCAGCTTGGCCGGGGTGGGGGCTAGCACAGATACGCAGTATTTT. Translated, it gives CASSLAGVGASTDTQYF. Using reference TRBV5-6 and TRBJ2-3 for the parts outside the CDR3, the full variable domain is DAGVTQSPTHLIKTRGQQVTLRCSPKSGHDTVSWYQQALGQGPQFIFQYYEEEERQRGNFPDRFSGHQFPNYSSELNVNALLLGDSALYLCASSLAGVGASTDTQYFGPGTRLTVL.

V gene TRBV1 combines with J gene TRBJ2-1. TRBV1 is designated a pseudogene. The CDR3 contains 16 residues. The CDR3 reads CTSSQVLTPPIHEQFF. DNA of the CDR3: TGCACCAGCAGCCAAGTTTTGACGCCCCCGATCCATGAGCAGTTCTTC.

The J gene is TRBJ2-7, the V gene TRBV2, with D unclear. CDR3 length: 14 amino acids. V lost 3 bases and J lost 0, with 9 bases in between. Germline V gene data show CDR1 as SNHLY and CDR2 as FYNNEI. CDR3 sequence: CASSDRLDSYEQYF. The CDR3 nucleotides are TGTGCCAGCAGTGACAGGCTTGACTCCTACGAGCAGTACTTC.

The V gene is TRBV15, the J gene TRBJ1-1; D is possibly TRBD1 (6 bases). Trimming removed 2 bases from V and 5 bases from J, with 12 bases in between. This CDR3 is built from 14 residues. Germline CDR1 is LNHNV and CDR2 is YYDKDF (reference sequence). CDR3: CATSRPGAWTEAFF. The CDR3 DNA sequence: TGTGCCACCAGCAGACCGGGGGCGTGGACTGAAGCTTTCTTT.